The following is a T cell receptor (beta chain) sequence with its context. The antigen is unknown. The sample comes from a study of cytomegalovirus exposure and HLA in healthy donors. Study observations and caveats: Common viral pathogens seemed, in a later analysis, to connect with several of the most significant clusters. Trimming of TCR beta V- and J-genes showed a link, identified in a later analysis, to a missense DCLRE1C variant.

Primers: 60 Vbeta forward and 13 Jbeta reverse. The data were produced by immunoSEQ multiplex PCR, yet TCRdb's version contains in-frame clones alone and is incomplete. The profile covers around 130,000 clones, with 8.5% appearing a single time and around 5.5% taken by the ten largest. V was clipped by 4 bases and J by 10 bases; unmatched bases: 10. The CDR3 is 15 residues long. The germline V gene has CDR1 SGHDT and CDR2 YYEEEE. V gene TRBV5-6 combines with J gene TRBJ1-6; TRBD1 aligns across 8 bases. The receptor comes from a man in his forties or fifties in good health and CMV-seronegative. The sequenced material came from PBMCs. The CDR3 region is CASSLPGPGGSPLHF. The CDR3 DNA is TGTGCCAGCAGCCTGCCGGGACCAGGGGGCTCACCCCTCCACTTT. Full variable domain (remainder filled in from reference TRBV5-6 and TRBJ1-6): DAGVTQSPTHLIKTRGQQVTLRCSPKSGHDTVSWYQQALGQGPQFIFQYYEEEERQRGNFPDRFSGHQFPNYSSELNVNALLLGDSALYLCASSLPGPGGSPLHFGNGTRLTVT.